Sequencing of this T cell receptor (beta chain) was carried out in a study of T cell responses to AZD1222 COVID-19 vaccine. Sequencing used immunoSEQ multiplex PCR; TCRdb keeps in-frame clones, though not all of them. The sample carries about 150,000 clones, just over 90% recorded once. Here the sequenced sample was peripheral blood, taken 28 days after the second AZD1222 dose. This sequence was found in an adult who received the AZD1222 COVID-19 vaccine.

The CDR3 reads CASSISLSSYNEQFF. CDR3 DNA: TGTGCCAGTAGTATTTCCTTGAGCTCCTACAATGAGCAGTTCTTC. The chain uses TRBV19 and TRBJ2-1; no clear D gene. Germline CDR1 reads LNHDA; CDR2 reads SQIVND (reference sequence). CDR3 length equals 15 residues. V was clipped by 3 bases and J by 0 bases, with 9 bases between them.